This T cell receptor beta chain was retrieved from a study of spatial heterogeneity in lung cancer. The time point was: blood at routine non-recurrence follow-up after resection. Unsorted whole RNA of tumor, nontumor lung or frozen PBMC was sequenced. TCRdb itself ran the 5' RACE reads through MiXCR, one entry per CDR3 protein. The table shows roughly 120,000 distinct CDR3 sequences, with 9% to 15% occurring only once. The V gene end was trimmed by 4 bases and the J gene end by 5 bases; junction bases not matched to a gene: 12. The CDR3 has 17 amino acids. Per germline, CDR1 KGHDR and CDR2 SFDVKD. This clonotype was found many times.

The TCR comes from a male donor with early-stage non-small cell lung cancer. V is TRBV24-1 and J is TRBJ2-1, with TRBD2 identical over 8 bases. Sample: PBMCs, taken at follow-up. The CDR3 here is CATSDRRTSRSHNEQFF. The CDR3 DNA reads TGTGCCACCAGTGACCGACGGACTAGCAGGTCCCACAATGAGCAGTTCTTC.